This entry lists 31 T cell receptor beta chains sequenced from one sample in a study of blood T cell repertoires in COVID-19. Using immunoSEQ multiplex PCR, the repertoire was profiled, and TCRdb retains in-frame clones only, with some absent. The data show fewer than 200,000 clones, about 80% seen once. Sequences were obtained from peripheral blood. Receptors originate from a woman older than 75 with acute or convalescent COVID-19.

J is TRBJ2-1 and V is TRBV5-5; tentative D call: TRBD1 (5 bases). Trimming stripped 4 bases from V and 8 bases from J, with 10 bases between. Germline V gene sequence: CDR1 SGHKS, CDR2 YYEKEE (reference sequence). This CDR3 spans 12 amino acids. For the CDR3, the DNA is TGTGCCAGCAGCCCTCTCAGGGATGAGCAGTTCTTC. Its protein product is CASSPLRDEQFF.

CDR3 protein: CASSQTGNTEAFF. The CDR3, as DNA: TGTGCCAGCTCACAGACAGGGAACACTGAAGCTTTCTTT. The V call is TRBV18, the J call TRBJ1-1; D might be TRBD1 (6 bases). There are 13 residues in the CDR3. The germline V and J ends were trimmed by 4 bases and 1 base, with 7 bases remaining between them. Germline V gives CDR1 KGHSH, CDR2 LQKENI. Filled out from reference TRBV18 and TRBJ1-1, the complete variable domain reads NAGVMQNPRHLVRRRGQEARLRCSPMKGHSHVYWYRQLPEEGLKFMVYLQKENIIDESGMPKERFSAEFPKEGPSILRIQQVVRGDSAAYFCASSQTGNTEAFFGQGTRLTVV.

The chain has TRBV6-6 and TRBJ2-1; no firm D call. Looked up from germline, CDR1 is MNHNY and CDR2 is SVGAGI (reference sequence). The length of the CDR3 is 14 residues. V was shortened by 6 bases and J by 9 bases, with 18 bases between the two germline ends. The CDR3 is CASRTHLEAGEQFF. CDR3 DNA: TGTGCCAGCAGAACCCACCTAGAGGCTGGTGAGCAGTTCTTC.

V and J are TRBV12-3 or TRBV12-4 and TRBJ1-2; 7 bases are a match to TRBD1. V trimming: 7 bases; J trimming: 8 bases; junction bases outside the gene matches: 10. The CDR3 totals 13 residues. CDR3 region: CASTISGGRGYTF. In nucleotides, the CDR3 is TGTGCCAGCACCATATCAGGGGGGCGGGGCTACACCTTC.

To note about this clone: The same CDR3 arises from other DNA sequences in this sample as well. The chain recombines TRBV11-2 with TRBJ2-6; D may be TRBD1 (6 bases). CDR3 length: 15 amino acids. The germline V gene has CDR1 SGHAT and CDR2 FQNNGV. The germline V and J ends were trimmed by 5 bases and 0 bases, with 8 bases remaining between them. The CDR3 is CASSRQVSGANVLTF. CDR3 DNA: TGTGCCAGCAGCCGACAGGTCTCTGGGGCCAACGTCCTGACTTTC.

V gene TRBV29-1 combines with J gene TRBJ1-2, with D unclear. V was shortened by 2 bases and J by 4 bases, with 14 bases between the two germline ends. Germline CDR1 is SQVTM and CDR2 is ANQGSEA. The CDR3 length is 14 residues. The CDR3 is CSVESLGGIYGYTF. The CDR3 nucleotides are TGCAGCGTTGAATCCCTAGGAGGGATCTATGGCTACACCTTC.

This CDR3 reads CASTTGGVREKLFF. The CDR3 DNA reads TGCGCCAGCACCACAGGGGGAGTACGTGAAAAACTGTTTTTT. The V and J genes are TRBV5-1 and TRBJ1-4; 8 bases fit TRBD1. The V gene's germline CDR1 is SGHRS and CDR2 YFSETQ. CDR3 size: 14 residues. Trimming removed 6 bases from V and 7 bases from J; junction bases left unmatched: 8.

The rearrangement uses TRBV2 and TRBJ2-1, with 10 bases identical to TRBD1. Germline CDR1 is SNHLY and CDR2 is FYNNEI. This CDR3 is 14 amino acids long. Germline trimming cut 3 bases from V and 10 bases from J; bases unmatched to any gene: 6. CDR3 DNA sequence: TGTGCCAGCAGTGAGGGGACAGGGGTCCGGGAGCAGTTCTTC. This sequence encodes CASSEGTGVREQFF. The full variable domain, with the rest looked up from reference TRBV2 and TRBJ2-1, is EPEVTQTPSHQVTQMGQEVILRCVPISNHLYFYWYRQILGQKVEFLVSFYNNEISEKSEIFDDQFSVERPDGSNFTLKIRSTKLEDSAMYFCASSEGTGVREQFFGPGTRLTVL.

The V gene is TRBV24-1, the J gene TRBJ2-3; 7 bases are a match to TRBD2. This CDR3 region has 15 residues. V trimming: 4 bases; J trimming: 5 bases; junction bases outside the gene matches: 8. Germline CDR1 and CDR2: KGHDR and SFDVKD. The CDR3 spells CATSDPRAGEDTQYF. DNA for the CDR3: TGTGCCACCAGTGACCCCCGGGCGGGAGAAGATACGCAGTATTTT.

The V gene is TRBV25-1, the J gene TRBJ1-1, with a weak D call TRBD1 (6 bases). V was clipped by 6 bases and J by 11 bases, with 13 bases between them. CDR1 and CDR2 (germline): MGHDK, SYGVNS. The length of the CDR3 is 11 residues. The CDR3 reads CASRVQGLAFF. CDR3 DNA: TGTGCCAGCAGGGTACAGGGTTTGGCTTTCTTT.

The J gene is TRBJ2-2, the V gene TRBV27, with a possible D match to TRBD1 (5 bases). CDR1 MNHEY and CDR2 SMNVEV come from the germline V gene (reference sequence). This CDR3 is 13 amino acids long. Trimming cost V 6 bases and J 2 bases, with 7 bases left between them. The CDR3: CASSRENTGELFF. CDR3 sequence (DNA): TGTGCCAGCAGCAGGGAAAACACCGGGGAGCTGTTTTTT.

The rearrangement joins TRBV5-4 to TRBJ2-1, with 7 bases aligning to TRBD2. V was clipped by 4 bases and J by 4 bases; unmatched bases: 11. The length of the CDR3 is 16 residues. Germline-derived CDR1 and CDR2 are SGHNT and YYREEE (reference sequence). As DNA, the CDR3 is TGTGCCAGCAGCCCGCCGGGGGAGGGCGATTACAATGAGCAGTTCTTC. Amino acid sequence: CASSPPGEGDYNEQFF.

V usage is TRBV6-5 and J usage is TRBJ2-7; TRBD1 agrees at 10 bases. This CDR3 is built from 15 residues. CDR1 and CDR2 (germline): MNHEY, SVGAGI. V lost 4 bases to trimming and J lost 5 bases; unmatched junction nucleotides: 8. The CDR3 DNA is TGTGCCAGCAGTTTCGGGACAGGGGATACGGACGAGCAGTACTTC. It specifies CASSFGTGDTDEQYF.

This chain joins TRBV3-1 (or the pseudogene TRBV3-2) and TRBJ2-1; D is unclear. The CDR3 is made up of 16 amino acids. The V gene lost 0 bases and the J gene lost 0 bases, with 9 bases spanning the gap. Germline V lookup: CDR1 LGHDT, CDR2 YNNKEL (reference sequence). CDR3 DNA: TGTGCCAGCAGCCAAGATCCAGAGGTCTCCTACAATGAGCAGTTCTTC. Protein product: CASSQDPEVSYNEQFF.

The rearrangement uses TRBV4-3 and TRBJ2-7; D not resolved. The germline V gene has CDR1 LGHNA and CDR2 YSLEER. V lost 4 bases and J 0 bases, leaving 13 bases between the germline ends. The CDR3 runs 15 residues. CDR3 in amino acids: CASSPTHGSSYEQYF. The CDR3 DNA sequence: TGCGCCAGCAGCCCTACTCACGGGTCCTCCTACGAGCAGTACTTC.

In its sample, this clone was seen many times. This CDR3 reads CASSLEGNNGYTF. In DNA form, the CDR3 reads TGTGCCAGCAGCTTAGAGGGGAATAATGGCTACACCTTC. The V gene is TRBV13, the J gene TRBJ1-2, with a possible D match to TRBD1 (5 bases). Germline V gene lookup returns CDR1 PRHDT and CDR2 FYEKMQ (reference sequence). The CDR3 extends over 13 amino acids. Trimming pared 1 base from V and 6 bases from J, leaving 9 bases between.

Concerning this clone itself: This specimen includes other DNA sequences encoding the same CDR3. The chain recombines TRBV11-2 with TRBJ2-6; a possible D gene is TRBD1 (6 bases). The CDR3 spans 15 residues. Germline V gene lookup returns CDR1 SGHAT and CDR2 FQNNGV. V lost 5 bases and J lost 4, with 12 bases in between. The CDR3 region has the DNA TGTGCCAGCAGCCGACAGGTATCCGGGGCCAACGTCCTGACTTTC. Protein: CASSRQVSGANVLTF.

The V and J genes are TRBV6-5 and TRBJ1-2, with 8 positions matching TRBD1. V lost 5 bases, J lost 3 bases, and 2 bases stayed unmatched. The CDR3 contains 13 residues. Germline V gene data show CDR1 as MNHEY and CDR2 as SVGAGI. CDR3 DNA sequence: TGTGCCAGCAGTCCGACAGGGGACTATGGCTACACCTTC. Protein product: CASSPTGDYGYTF.

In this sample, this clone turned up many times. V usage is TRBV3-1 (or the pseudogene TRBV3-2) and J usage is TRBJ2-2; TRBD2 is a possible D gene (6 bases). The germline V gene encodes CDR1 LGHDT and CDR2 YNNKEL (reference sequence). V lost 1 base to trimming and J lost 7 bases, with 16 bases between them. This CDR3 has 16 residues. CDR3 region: CASSQGRGPWGGELFF. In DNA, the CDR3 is TGTGCCAGCAGCCAAGGGAGGGGCCCTTGGGGCGGGGAGCTGTTTTTT.

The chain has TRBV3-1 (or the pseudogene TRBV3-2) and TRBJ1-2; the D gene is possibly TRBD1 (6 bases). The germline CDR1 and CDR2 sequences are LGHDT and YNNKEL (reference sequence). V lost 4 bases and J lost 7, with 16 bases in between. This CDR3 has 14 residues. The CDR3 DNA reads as TGTGCCAGCAGCCTAAGCCGTCCCAGGGGTGGCTACACCTTC. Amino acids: CASSLSRPRGGYTF.

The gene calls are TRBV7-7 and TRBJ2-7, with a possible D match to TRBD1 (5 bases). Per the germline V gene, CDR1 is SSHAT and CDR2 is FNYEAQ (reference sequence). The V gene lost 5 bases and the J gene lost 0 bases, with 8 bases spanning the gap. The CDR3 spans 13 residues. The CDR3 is CASSQGVSYEQYF. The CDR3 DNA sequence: TGTGCCAGCAGCCAAGGGGTCTCCTACGAGCAGTACTTC.

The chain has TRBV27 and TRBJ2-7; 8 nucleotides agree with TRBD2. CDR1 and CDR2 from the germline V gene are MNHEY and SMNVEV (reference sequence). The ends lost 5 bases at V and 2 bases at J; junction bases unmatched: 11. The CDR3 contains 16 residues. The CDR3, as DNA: TGTGCCAGCAGTCAAATACTAGCGGAAGGCCCCTACGAGCAGTACTTC. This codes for CASSQILAEGPYEQYF.

The CDR3: CASSITAVGQPQHF. The CDR3 coding sequence is TGTGCCAGTAGTATAACAGCCGTCGGCCAGCCCCAGCATTTT. The chain links TRBV19 to TRBJ1-5; D is uncertain. Germline V CDR1 and CDR2: LNHDA, SQIVND (reference sequence). The CDR3 covers 14 residues. Deletions cut 2 bases from V and 7 bases from J, with 12 bases between.

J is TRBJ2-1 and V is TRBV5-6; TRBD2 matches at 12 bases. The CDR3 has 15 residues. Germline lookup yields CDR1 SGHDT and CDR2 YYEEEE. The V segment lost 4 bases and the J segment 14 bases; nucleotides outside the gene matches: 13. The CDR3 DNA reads TGTGCCAGCAGCCGGAGGACTAGCGGGAAGGCGGTGGAGTTCTTC. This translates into CASSRRTSGKAVEFF.

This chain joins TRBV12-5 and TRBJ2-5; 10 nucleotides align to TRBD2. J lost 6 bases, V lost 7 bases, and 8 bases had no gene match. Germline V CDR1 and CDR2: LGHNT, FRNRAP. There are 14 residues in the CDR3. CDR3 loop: CASAPSGSGKTQYF. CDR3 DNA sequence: TGTGCTAGTGCCCCTAGCGGGAGTGGGAAGACCCAGTACTTC.

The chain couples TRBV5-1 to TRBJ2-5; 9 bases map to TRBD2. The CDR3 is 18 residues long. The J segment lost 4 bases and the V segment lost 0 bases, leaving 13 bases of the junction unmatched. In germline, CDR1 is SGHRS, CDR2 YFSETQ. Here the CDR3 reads CASSLGAFGGRAGETQYF. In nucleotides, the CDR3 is TGCGCCAGCAGCTTGGGGGCCTTTGGCGGGAGGGCCGGAGAGACCCAGTACTTC.

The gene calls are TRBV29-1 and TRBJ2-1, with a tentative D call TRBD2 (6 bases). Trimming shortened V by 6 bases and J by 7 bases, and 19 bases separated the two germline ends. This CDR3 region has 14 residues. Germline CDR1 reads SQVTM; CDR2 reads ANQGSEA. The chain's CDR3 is CSVGRAGTGNEQFF. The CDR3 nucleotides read TGCAGCGTGGGCCGGGCCGGGACTGGTAATGAGCAGTTCTTC.

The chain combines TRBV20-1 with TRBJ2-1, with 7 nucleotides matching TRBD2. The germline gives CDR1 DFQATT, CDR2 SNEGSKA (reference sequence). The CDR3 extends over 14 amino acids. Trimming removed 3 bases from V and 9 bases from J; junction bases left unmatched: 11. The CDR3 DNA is TGCAGTGCTAGTAGGGCTAGCGGTAATAGTGAGCAGTTCTTC. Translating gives CSASRASGNSEQFF.

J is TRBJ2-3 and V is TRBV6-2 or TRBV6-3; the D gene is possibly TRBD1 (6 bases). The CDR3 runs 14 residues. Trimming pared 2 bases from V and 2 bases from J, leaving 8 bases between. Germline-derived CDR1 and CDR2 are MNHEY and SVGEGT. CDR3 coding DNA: TGTGCCAGCAGTTACAGGGGGAACACAGATACGCAGTATTTT. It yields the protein CASSYRGNTDTQYF.

The CDR3, as DNA: TGTGCCAGCAGCCCCGGACAGATCATGAACACTGAAGCTTTCTTT. This encodes CASSPGQIMNTEAFF. The genes are TRBV9 and TRBJ1-1; D might be TRBD1 (6 bases). Trimming took off 4 bases at V and 0 bases at J, with 13 bases between the two ends. CDR1 is SGDLS and CDR2 is YYNGEE in the germline V gene. The CDR3 length is 15 residues.

CDR3: CASSRLPYEQYF. CDR3 DNA: TGTGCCAGCAGCCGACTCCCCTACGAGCAGTACTTC. The V call is TRBV7-9, the J call TRBJ2-7; no definite D call. The ends were cut back, 5 bases at V and 2 bases at J, with 7 bases in the middle. The germline V gene encodes CDR1 SEHNR and CDR2 FQNEAQ (reference sequence). This CDR3 region has 12 residues.